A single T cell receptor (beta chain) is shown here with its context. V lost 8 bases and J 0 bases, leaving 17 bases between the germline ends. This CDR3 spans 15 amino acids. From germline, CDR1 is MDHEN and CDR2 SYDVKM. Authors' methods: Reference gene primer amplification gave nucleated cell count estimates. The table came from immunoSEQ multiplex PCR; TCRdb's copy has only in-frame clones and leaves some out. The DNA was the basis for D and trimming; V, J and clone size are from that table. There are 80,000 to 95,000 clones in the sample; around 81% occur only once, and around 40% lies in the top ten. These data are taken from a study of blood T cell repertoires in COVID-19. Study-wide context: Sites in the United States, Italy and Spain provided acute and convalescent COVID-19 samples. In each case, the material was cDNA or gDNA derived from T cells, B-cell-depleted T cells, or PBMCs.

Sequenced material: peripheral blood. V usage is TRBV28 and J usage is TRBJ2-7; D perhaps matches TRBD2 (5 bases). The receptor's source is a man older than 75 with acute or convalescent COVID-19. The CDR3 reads CASVVGGFSSYEQYF. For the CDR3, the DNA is TGTGCCAGCGTAGTAGGAGGATTCAGCTCCTACGAGCAGTACTTC.